The 26 T cell receptor beta chains listed next were all sequenced from one sample in a study of beta chain features in type 1 diabetes (dated by TCRdb to the late 2010s). Libraries were built with the immunoSEQ multiplex PCR assay. The entire isolated RNA was reverse transcribed using the High Capacity cDNA Reverse Transcription Kit, and thus expressed TCRB transcripts were sequenced. TCRdb provides this immuneACCESS table in a form limited to in-frame rearrangements. Some clones are lacking; in checked studies, under half of them reflect an unresolved V gene, and why the rest are absent is not known. The table for this sample lists 350,000 to 450,000 clones; about 15% of them were counted only once. The ten largest clones take up about 0.019% of the sample. Material: naive CD4+ T cells from blood. Interpreted using the paper, the cell subset or site label stands for: true naive CD4+ T cells. All receptors come from a woman in her late teens or twenties in good health.

This chain connects TRBV2 to TRBJ2-6; D possibly corresponds to TRBD2 (6 bases). V lost 4 bases, J lost 0 bases, and 13 bases lay in between. Germline CDR1 and CDR2: SNHLY and FYNNEI. This CDR3 comprises 17 residues. CDR3 in amino acids: CASSGAGLGSGANVLTF. DNA of the CDR3: TGTGCCAGCAGTGGGGCGGGATTGGGCTCTGGGGCCAACGTCCTGACTTTC.

The rearrangement links TRBV6-5 to TRBJ2-7; tentative D call: TRBD1 (5 bases). The CDR3 has 15 residues. Trimming took 6 bases from V and 5 from J, leaving 20 bases between them. Per germline, CDR1 MNHEY and CDR2 SVGAGI. Here the CDR3 reads CASSNTGRAVDEQYF. CDR3 nucleotides: TGTGCCAGCAGCAACACCGGCAGGGCGGTGGACGAGCAGTACTTC.

The chain links TRBV6-5 to TRBJ2-1, with 7 bases that match TRBD1. The V gene end was trimmed by 6 bases and the J gene end by 0 bases; junction bases not matched to a gene: 5. This CDR3 is 15 amino acids long. CDR1 and CDR2 (germline): MNHEY, SVGAGI. The CDR3 is CASSPGTVSYNEQFF. CDR3 nucleotide sequence: TGTGCCAGCAGCCCCGGGACAGTCTCCTACAATGAGCAGTTCTTC.

There are a few counts of this clone. This rearrangement joins TRBV18 to TRBJ1-1; 9 bases agree with TRBD1. Germline V lookup: CDR1 KGHSH, CDR2 LQKENI. V lost 10 bases and J lost 6; bases outside the gene matches: 6. The CDR3 length is 12 residues. CDR3 sequence: CATRGQGAEAFF. The DNA of the CDR3 is TGTGCCACCAGGGGACAGGGTGCTGAAGCTTTCTTT.

This clone was recorded a few times. The J gene is TRBJ1-1, the V gene TRBV5-6, with 8 bases identical to TRBD1. V lost 2 bases, J lost 10 bases, and 10 bases stayed unmatched. The CDR3 is made up of 14 amino acids. Germline CDR1 reads SGHDT; CDR2 reads YYEEEE. Written as DNA, the CDR3 is TGTGCCAGCAGCTTTTACTTCGACAGGGGATTAGCTTTCTTT. This gives the protein CASSFYFDRGLAFF.

This clone was observed a few times. The V gene is TRBV5-6, the J gene TRBJ2-5; D remains ambiguous. This CDR3 is built from 14 residues. Germline CDR1 reads SGHDT; CDR2 reads YYEEEE. Deletions cut 1 base from V and 7 bases from J, with 14 bases between. CDR3 amino acids: CASSLSSRSGTQYF. CDR3 nucleotide sequence: TGTGCCAGCAGCTTGAGCTCGCGGAGTGGGACCCAGTACTTC.

Only a few counts were recorded for this clone. This chain connects TRBV9 to TRBJ1-1; no firm D call. Germline loops: CDR1 SGDLS, CDR2 YYNGEE. The CDR3 totals 10 residues. Trimming took off 6 bases at V and 8 bases at J, with 8 bases between the two ends. In DNA, the CDR3 is TGTGCCAGCATCGACGGGGAAGCTTTCTTT. Its translation: CASIDGEAFF.

This sequence joins TRBV30 and TRBJ2-4; maybe TRBD1 (6 bases). Germline V gene lookup returns CDR1 GTSNPN and CDR2 SVGIG (reference sequence). The CDR3 is 14 amino acids. Trimming pared 5 bases from V and 3 bases from J, leaving 14 bases between. The CDR3 is CAWDRLGGKNIQYF. CDR3 DNA sequence: TGTGCCTGGGACCGCCTAGGGGGCAAAAACATTCAGTACTTC. Together with reference TRBV30 and TRBJ2-4, the CDR3 gives the full variable domain: SQTIHQWPATLVQPVGSPLSLECTVEGTSNPNLYWYRQAAGRGLQLLFYSVGIGQISSEVPQNLSASRPQDRQFILSSKKLLLSDSGFYLCAWDRLGGKNIQYFGAGTRLSVL.

This clone was seen only a few times. The CDR3 nucleotides are TGTGCCAGCAGTTATTCCGTCGGGGAGCTGTTTTTT. Protein sequence: CASSYSVGELFF. The chain couples TRBV27 to TRBJ2-2; no definite D call. Trimming removed 4 bases from V and 7 bases from J, with 7 bases in between. Germline assignment: CDR1 MNHEY and CDR2 SMNVEV (reference sequence). The CDR3 totals 12 residues.

This chain uses TRBV7-2 with TRBJ2-3; 10 positions agree with TRBD1. V lost 5 bases, J lost 4 bases, and 6 bases stayed unmatched. The CDR3 has 15 residues. Per the germline V gene, CDR1 is SGHTA and CDR2 is FQGNSA. The CDR3 nucleotides are TGTGCCAGCAGCCGACAGGGGGCGCGATCAGATACGCAGTATTTT. Protein sequence: CASSRQGARSDTQYF.

This clone was picked up a small number of times. The V call is TRBV18, the J call TRBJ2-5; D is ambiguous. The germline CDR1 and CDR2 sequences are KGHSH and LQKENI. The CDR3 extends over 14 amino acids. Trimming took 2 bases from V and 3 from J, leaving 10 bases between them. The CDR3 DNA sequence: TGTGCCAGCTCACCAGAACAGAATGAAGAGACCCAGTACTTC. It is translated as CASSPEQNEETQYF.

CDR3 sequence reads: CASSSGETQYF. CDR3 bases: TGTGCCAGCAGCTCCGGGGAGACCCAGTACTTC. The chain has TRBV11-3 and TRBJ2-5; D is unclear. Germline V gives CDR1 SGHNT, CDR2 YENEEA. CDR3 length: 11 amino acids. Trimming cost V 4 bases and J 5 bases, with 5 bases left between them.

This sequence joins TRBV30 and TRBJ2-3; tentative D call: TRBD2 (6 bases). This CDR3 has 13 amino acids. Germline V lookup: CDR1 GTSNPN, CDR2 SVGIG (reference sequence). V was cut by 3 bases and J by 0 bases, with 7 bases left in between. CDR3 sequence reads: CAWSLASTDTQYF. The CDR3 DNA reads TGTGCCTGGAGCCTAGCGAGCACAGATACGCAGTATTTT.

The rearrangement uses TRBV18 and TRBJ2-5; possible D gene TRBD2, 6 bases. Germline CDR1 and CDR2: KGHSH and LQKENI. The V gene lost 2 bases and the J gene lost 2 bases, with 12 bases spanning the gap. The CDR3 length is 15 residues. CDR3 sequence reads: CASSPEAGLQETQYF. The CDR3 DNA reads TGTGCCAGCTCACCAGAGGCAGGACTACAAGAGACCCAGTACTTC.

The chain joins TRBV6-4 to TRBJ1-1; no clear D gene. The germline V gene has CDR1 MRHNA and CDR2 SNTAGT. Trimming cost V 5 bases and J 7 bases, with 17 bases left between them. The CDR3 is made up of 14 amino acids. The CDR3 loop reads CASSLEGGGYEAFF. The CDR3 DNA follows: TGTGCCAGCAGTCTTGAAGGTGGAGGATATGAAGCTTTCTTT.

This rearrangement joins TRBV27 to TRBJ1-2; unclear D gene. The CDR3 runs 14 residues. The germline V and J ends were trimmed by 5 bases and 8 bases, with 18 bases remaining between them. The germline CDR1 and CDR2 sequences are MNHEY and SMNVEV (reference sequence). For the CDR3, the DNA is TGTGCCAGCAGTCCCCCCGGACTCTTGGCGGGCTACACCTTC. Residues: CASSPPGLLAGYTF.

This rearrangement joins TRBV5-4 to TRBJ2-7, with D tentatively TRBD2 (6 bases). Germline V gene data show CDR1 as SGHNT and CDR2 as YYREEE (reference sequence). The CDR3 is 14 amino acids. V lost 1 base, J lost 5 bases, and 13 bases lay in between. In DNA form, the CDR3 reads TGTGCCAGCAGCTTGTTCGGGAGCGGCCACGAGCAGTACTTC. Translated, it gives CASSLFGSGHEQYF.

This clone turned up a few times. The chain carries TRBV14 and TRBJ2-2, with D possibly matching TRBD2 (5 bases). The CDR3 has 15 residues. Trimming cost V 5 bases and J 1 base, with 11 bases left between them. In germline, CDR1 is SGHDN, CDR2 FVKESK. Here the CDR3 DNA reads TGTGCCAGCAGCTCCCGCCGGGAGAACACCGGGGAGCTGTTTTTT. Its translation: CASSSRRENTGELFF. The full variable domain, with the rest looked up from reference TRBV14 and TRBJ2-2, is EAGVTQFPSHSVIEKGQTVTLRCDPISGHDNLYWYRRVMGKEIKFLLHFVKESKQDESGMPNNRFLAERTGGTYSTLKVQPAELEDSGVYFCASSSRRENTGELFFGEGSRLTVL.

This clone was observed a few times. The chain uses TRBV10-3 and TRBJ2-5, with 10 positions matching TRBD2. V was pared by 4 bases and J by 5 bases, with 1 base of the junction left unmatched. In germline, CDR1 is ENHRY, CDR2 SYGVKD. The CDR3 is 13 amino acids. Here the CDR3 reads CAISGAGGETQYF. The DNA for the CDR3 is TGTGCCATCAGTGGAGCGGGAGGGGAGACCCAGTACTTC.

This chain links TRBV25-1 with TRBJ1-5; tentative D call: TRBD1 (5 bases). This CDR3 contains 13 residues. Per germline, CDR1 MGHDK and CDR2 SYGVNS. The ends were cut back, 4 bases at V and 5 bases at J, with 9 bases in the middle. In DNA, the CDR3 is TGTGCCAGCAGTGGGGGCCTTTATCAGCCCCAGCATTTT. This gives the protein CASSGGLYQPQHF.

The chain couples TRBV18 to TRBJ2-1; TRBD2 matches at 13 bases. The CDR3 totals 15 residues. The V gene end was trimmed by 3 bases and the J gene end by 7 bases; junction bases not matched to a gene: 3. The germline gives CDR1 KGHSH, CDR2 LQKENI. In DNA form, the CDR3 reads TGTGCCAGCTCACCGGGACTAGCGGGAAGGAATGAGCAGTTCTTC. Amino acids: CASSPGLAGRNEQFF.

V is TRBV9 and J is TRBJ2-1; tentatively, D is TRBD2 (6 bases). Germline CDR1 is SGDLS and CDR2 is YYNGEE. CDR3 length: 14 amino acids. Deletions cut 4 bases from V and 3 bases from J, with 11 bases between. The CDR3 coding sequence is TGTGCCAGCAGCCCCCCAGCGGGCTACAATGAGCAGTTCTTC. Translating it yields CASSPPAGYNEQFF.

The chain joins TRBV28 to TRBJ1-2; tentatively, D is TRBD1 (5 bases). The V end was cut by 5 bases, the J end by 4 bases, with 17 bases between. CDR3 length: 15 residues. CDR1 is MDHEN and CDR2 is SYDVKM in the germline V gene. CDR3 loop: CASSPEDTPIYGYTF. The DNA for the CDR3 is TGTGCCAGCAGTCCCGAGGACACCCCAATCTATGGCTACACCTTC.

This clone has more than one count but fewer than ten. This chain links TRBV5-4 with TRBJ2-7; 7 bases map to TRBD2. This CDR3 contains 12 residues. CDR1 SGHNT and CDR2 YYREEE come from the germline V gene (reference sequence). The V gene end was trimmed by 5 bases and the J gene end by 6 bases; junction bases not matched to a gene: 5. CDR3 bases: TGTGCCAGCAGGTTCCGCGGGGGCGAGCAGTACTTC. Translation: CASRFRGGEQYF.

This clone has more than one count but fewer than ten. The chain carries TRBV6-9 and TRBJ2-7; no firm D call. The germline V gene encodes CDR1 MNHGY and CDR2 SVAAGI. The ends were cut back, 2 bases at V and 3 bases at J, with 5 bases in the middle. This CDR3 is built from 12 residues. CDR3 amino acids: CASSYQVYEQYF. CDR3 sequence (DNA): TGTGCCAGCAGTTATCAGGTCTACGAGCAGTACTTC.

This clone showed up just a few times. The CDR3 sequence: CASSAQAGVFNEQYF. The CDR3 coding sequence is TGTGCCAGCAGCGCACAAGCGGGAGTGTTTAACGAGCAGTACTTC. The chain is built from TRBV9 and TRBJ2-7; 8 nucleotides agree with TRBD2. The CDR3 runs to 15 residues. V gave up 3 bases and J gave up 5 bases; unmatched junction bases: 10. In germline, CDR1 is SGDLS, CDR2 YYNGEE. The whole variable domain, remainder taken from reference TRBV9 and TRBJ2-7, is DSGVTQTPKHLITATGQRVTLRCSPRSGDLSVYWYQQSLDQGLQFLIQYYNGEERAKGNILERFSAQQFPDLHSELNLSSLELGDSALYFCASSAQAGVFNEQYFGPGTRLTVT.